What follows are 10 T cell receptor beta chains derived from one specimen sequenced in a study of shared clonotypes between healthy human individuals. Only in-frame clones appear in the TCRdb table, and some are missing; sequencing was by immunoSEQ multiplex PCR. The data contain 530,000 or so clones, about 75% of them seen just once; the ten biggest clones take up roughly an eighth. The sequenced sample was PBMCs. Receptors were obtained from a woman between 40 and 50 years old in good health. Some clones in this sample may be carry-over from other donors' samples.

This chain connects TRBV30 to TRBJ1-3; 9 nucleotides line up with TRBD1. Trimming removed 8 bases from V and 5 bases from J; junction bases left unmatched: 13. The CDR3 runs 15 residues. CDR1 is GTSNPN, CDR2 SVGIG, per germline (reference sequence). The CDR3 loop is CAHDAGQGRRNTIYF. CDR3 nucleotides: TGTGCCCACGACGCAGGACAGGGGCGAAGAAACACCATATATTTT. Full variable domain (rest looked up from reference TRBV30 and TRBJ1-3): SQTIHQWPATLVQPVGSPLSLECTVEGTSNPNLYWYRQAAGRGLQLLFYSVGIGQISSEVPQNLSASRPQDRQFILSSKKLLLSDSGFYLCAHDAGQGRRNTIYFGEGSWLTVV.

The chain links TRBV1 to TRBJ2-7. TRBV1 is a pseudogene locus. This CDR3 has 14 amino acids. The CDR3 protein is CTSSQPGTAYEQYF. The CDR3 nucleotides are TGCACCAGCAGCCAACCCGGGACCGCCTACGAGCAGTACTTC.

The chain couples TRBV7-2 to TRBJ1-4; perhaps TRBD1 as D (5 bases). Germline V gene data show CDR1 as SGHTA and CDR2 as FQGNSA. Trimming shortened V by 8 bases and J by 4 bases, and 17 bases separated the two germline ends. This CDR3 has 15 amino acids. The CDR3 protein is CASGFRLGGNEKLFF. DNA for the CDR3: TGTGCCAGCGGTTTCCGGTTGGGGGGTAATGAAAAACTGTTTTTT.

The chain joins TRBV10-1 to TRBJ2-6; no firm D call. The germline gives CDR1 WNHNN, CDR2 SYGVQD (reference sequence). The CDR3 totals 15 residues. V was cut by 3 bases and J by 3 bases, with 9 bases left in between. CDR3 nucleotides: TGCGCCAGCAGTGATCCGGGTAGTGGGGCCAACGTCCTGACTTTC. Amino acid sequence: CASSDPGSGANVLTF.

This clone was recorded only once. This chain joins TRBV4-1 and TRBJ2-1; 8 bases are a match to TRBD2. With 4 bases clipped from V and 3 bases from J, the junction kept 17 bases outside the gene matches. Germline CDR1 reads MGHRA; CDR2 reads YSYEKL. CDR3 length: 19 residues. In DNA, the CDR3 is TGCGCCAGCAGCCTTTCTCCTCCCCCACGCGGGAGGAACTACAATGAGCAGTTCTTC. Translation gives CASSLSPPPRGRNYNEQFF.

This clone was counted at least ten times. The rearrangement links TRBV5-1 to TRBJ2-5; D is unclear. The CDR3 is 15 amino acids. Trimming removed 4 bases at V and 4 bases at J, with 17 bases between. The germline V gene has CDR1 SGHRS and CDR2 YFSETQ. CDR3 coding DNA: TGCGCCAGCAGCCCCGACCGTTCGATCGTAGAGACCCAGTACTTC. Encoded protein: CASSPDRSIVETQYF.

The rearrangement links TRBV7-2 to TRBJ2-5; 8 nucleotides align to TRBD1. V was clipped by 7 bases and J by 2 bases; unmatched bases: 6. The CDR3 covers 14 residues. The germline V gene has CDR1 SGHTA and CDR2 FQGNSA. The CDR3 loop is CASIGGQAQETQYF. Written as DNA, the CDR3 is TGTGCCAGCATCGGGGGACAGGCGCAAGAGACCCAGTACTTC.

A remark on this clone: The junction does not match germline at one end; this may be a read error. The chain links TRBV11-3 to TRBJ2-7, with D unclear. Germline V CDR1 and CDR2: SGHNT, YENEEA. The CDR3 contains 13 residues. The CDR3 loop reads CASSLEASTEQYF. The CDR3, as DNA: TGTGCCAGCAGCCTAGAGGCTAGTACCGAGCAGTACTTC.

The V and J genes are TRBV14 and TRBJ2-7; the match to TRBD2 covers 9 bases. Germline loops: CDR1 SGHDN, CDR2 FVKESK. Trimming at V came to 1 base and at J to 2 bases, leaving 3 bases not matched to a gene. There are 15 residues in the CDR3. CDR3 in amino acids: CASSQVSSGTYEQYF. The CDR3 region has the DNA TGTGCCAGCAGCCAAGTATCTAGCGGGACCTACGAGCAGTACTTC.

The genes are TRBV30 and TRBJ2-2; D tentatively fits TRBD1 or TRBD2 (5 bases each). Between the trimmed V and J ends, which lost 4 bases and 4 bases, there was a span of 10 bases. CDR3 size: 13 residues. Looked up from germline, CDR1 is GTSNPN and CDR2 is SVGIG (reference sequence). CDR3 in amino acids: CAWTYGGTGELFF. CDR3 nucleotides: TGTGCCTGGACCTATGGGGGCACCGGGGAGCTGTTTTTT.